This is a list of T cell receptor beta chains from one sample in a study of blood T cell repertoires in COVID-19. Generated by immunoSEQ multiplex PCR, the TCRdb table keeps only in-frame clones and is missing some. The sample has hundreds of thousands of clones; roughly 80% are singletons. Sequencing was carried out using peripheral blood. Receptors were obtained from a man at least 80 years old with acute or convalescent COVID-19. CDR3s include the opening cysteine and the closing phenylalanine or tryptophan. Each record gives: J gene, V gene, CDR3 protein.

TRBJ2-1,TRBV7-9,CASGIQGNEQFF
TRBJ2-7,TRBV7-8,CASSPTGTSYEQYF
TRBJ2-7,TRBV4-1,CASSQDFPGDYYEQYF
TRBJ2-3,TRBV10-2,CASRKGTLAGADTQYF
TRBJ1-2,TRBV2,CASSVAGGRGYTF
TRBJ2-3,TRBV10-3,CAITPRVIGDTQYF
TRBJ1-1,TRBV7-9,CASSFTGSDTEAFF
TRBJ1-5,TRBV7-2,CASSPRGTGAQPQHF
TRBJ1-1,TRBV19,CASSTGFKGEAFF
TRBJ1-2,TRBV30,CAWRTGGAYGYTF